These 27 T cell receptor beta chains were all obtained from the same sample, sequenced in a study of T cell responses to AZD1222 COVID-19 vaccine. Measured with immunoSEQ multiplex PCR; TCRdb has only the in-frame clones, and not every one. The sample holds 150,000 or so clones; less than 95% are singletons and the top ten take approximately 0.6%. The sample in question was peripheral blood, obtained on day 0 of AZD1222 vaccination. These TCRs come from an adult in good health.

The CDR3 sequence is CASSFGTGAYEQYF. The CDR3 DNA reads as TGTGCCAGCAGTTTCGGGACTGGGGCCTACGAGCAGTACTTC. The rearrangement joins TRBV27 to TRBJ2-7, with D possibly being TRBD2 (6 bases). The CDR3 is made up of 14 amino acids. CDR1 and CDR2 from the germline V gene are MNHEY and SMNVEV (reference sequence). V lost 3 bases to trimming and J lost 2 bases, with 11 bases between them.

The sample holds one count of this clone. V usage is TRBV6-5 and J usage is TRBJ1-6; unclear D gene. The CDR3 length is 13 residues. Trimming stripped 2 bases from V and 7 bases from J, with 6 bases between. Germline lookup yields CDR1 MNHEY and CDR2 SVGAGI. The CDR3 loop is CASSYIGNSPLHF. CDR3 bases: TGTGCCAGCAGTTACATAGGGAATTCACCCCTCCACTTT.

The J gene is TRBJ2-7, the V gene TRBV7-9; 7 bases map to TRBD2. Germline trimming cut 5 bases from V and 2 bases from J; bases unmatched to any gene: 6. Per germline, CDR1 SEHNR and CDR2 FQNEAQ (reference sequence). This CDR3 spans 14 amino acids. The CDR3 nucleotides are TGTGCCAGCAGCACTCCTAGCGGCGCCTACGAGCAGTACTTC. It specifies CASSTPSGAYEQYF.

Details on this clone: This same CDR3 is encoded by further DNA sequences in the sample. The CDR3 bases are TGCGCCAGCAGCGCTACCGGGAACACTGAAGCTTTCTTT. Translation gives CASSATGNTEAFF. This rearrangement joins TRBV5-1 to TRBJ1-1; D is unclear. CDR3 size: 13 residues. V shed 4 bases and J shed 1 base, with 8 bases lying between them. The germline CDR1 and CDR2 sequences are SGHRS and YFSETQ.

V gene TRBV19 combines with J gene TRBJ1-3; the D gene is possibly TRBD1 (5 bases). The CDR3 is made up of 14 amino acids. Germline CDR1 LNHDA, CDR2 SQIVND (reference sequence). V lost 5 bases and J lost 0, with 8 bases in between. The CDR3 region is CASSWGSSGNTIYF. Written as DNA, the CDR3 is TGTGCCAGTAGTTGGGGGTCCTCTGGAAACACCATATATTTT. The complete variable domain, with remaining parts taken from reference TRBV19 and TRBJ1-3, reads DGGITQSPKYLFRKEGQNVTLSCEQNLNHDAMYWYRQDPGQGLRLIYYSQIVNDFQKGDIAEGYSVSREKKESFPLTVTSAQKNPTAFYLCASSWGSSGNTIYFGEGSWLTVV.

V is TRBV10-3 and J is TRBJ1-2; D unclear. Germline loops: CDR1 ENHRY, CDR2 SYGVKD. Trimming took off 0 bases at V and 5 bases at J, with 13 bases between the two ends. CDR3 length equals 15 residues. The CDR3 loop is CAISESGYESYGYTF. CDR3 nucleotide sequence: TGTGCCATCAGTGAGTCGGGGTATGAATCATATGGCTACACCTTC.

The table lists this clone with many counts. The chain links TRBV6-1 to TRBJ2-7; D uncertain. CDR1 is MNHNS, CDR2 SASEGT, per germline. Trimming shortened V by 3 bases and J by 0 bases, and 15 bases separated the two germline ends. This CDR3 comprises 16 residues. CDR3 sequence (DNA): TGTGCCAGCAGTGATATGCAAGGGTCCCCCTCCTACGAGCAGTACTTC. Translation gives CASSDMQGSPSYEQYF.

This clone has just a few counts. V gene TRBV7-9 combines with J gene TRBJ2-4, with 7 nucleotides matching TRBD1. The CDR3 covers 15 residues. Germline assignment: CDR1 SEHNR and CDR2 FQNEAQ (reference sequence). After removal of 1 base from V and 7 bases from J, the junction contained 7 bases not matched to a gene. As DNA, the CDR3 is TGTGCCAGCAGCTTAGGGGGACAGATGGGTAACATTCAGTACTTC. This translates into CASSLGGQMGNIQYF.

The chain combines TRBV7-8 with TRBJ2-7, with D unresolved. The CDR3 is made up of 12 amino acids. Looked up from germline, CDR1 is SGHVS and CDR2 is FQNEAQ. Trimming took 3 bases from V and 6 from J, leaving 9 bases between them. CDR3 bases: TGTGCCAGCAGCTTGAGTAGGTTCGAGCAGTACTTC. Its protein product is CASSLSRFEQYF.

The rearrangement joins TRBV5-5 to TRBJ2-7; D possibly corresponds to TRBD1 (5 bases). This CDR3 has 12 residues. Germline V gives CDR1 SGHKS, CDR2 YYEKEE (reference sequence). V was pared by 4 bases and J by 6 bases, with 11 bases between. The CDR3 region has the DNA TGTGCCAGCAGCCCTCAAGGGGTCGAGCAGTACTTC. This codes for CASSPQGVEQYF. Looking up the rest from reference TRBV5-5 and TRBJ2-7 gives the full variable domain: DAGVTQSPTHLIKTRGQQVTLRCSPISGHKSVSWYQQVLGQGPQFIFQYYEKEERGRGNFPDRFSARQFPNYSSELNVNALLLGDSALYLCASSPQGVEQYFGPGTRLTVT.

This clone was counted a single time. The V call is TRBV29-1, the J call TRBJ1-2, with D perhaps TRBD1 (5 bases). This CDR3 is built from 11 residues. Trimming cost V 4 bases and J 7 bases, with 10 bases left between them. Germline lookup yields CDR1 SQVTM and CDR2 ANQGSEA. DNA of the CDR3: TGCAGCGTTGGCTGGGACGGTGGCTACACCTTC. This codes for CSVGWDGGYTF.

CDR3 region: CASIRGPNYGYTF. The DNA for the CDR3 is TGTGCCAGCATTAGAGGGCCCAACTATGGCTACACCTTC. This chain uses TRBV28 with TRBJ1-2, with D unresolved. The V gene's germline CDR1 is MDHEN and CDR2 SYDVKM. The CDR3 is made up of 13 amino acids. The V end was cut by 7 bases, the J end by 2 bases, with 11 bases between.

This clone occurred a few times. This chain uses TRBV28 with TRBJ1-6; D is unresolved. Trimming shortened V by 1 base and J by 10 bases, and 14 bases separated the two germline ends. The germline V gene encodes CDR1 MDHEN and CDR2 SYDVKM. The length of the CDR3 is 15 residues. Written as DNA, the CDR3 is TGTGCCAGCAGTTTATTAAAGAGATGGGAATCACCCCTCCACTTT. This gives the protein CASSLLKRWESPLHF. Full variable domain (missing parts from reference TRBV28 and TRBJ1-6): DVKVTQSSRYLVKRTGEKVFLECVQDMDHENMFWYRQDPGLGLRLIYFSYDVKMKEKGDIPEGYSVSREKKERFSLILESASTNQTSMYLCASSLLKRWESPLHFGNGTRLTVT.

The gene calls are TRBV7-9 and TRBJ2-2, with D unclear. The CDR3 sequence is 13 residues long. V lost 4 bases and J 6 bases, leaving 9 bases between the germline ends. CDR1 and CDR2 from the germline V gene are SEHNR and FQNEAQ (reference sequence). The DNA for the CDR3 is TGTGCCAGCAGCTCTAGACACCCCGGGGAGCTGTTTTTT. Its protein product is CASSSRHPGELFF.

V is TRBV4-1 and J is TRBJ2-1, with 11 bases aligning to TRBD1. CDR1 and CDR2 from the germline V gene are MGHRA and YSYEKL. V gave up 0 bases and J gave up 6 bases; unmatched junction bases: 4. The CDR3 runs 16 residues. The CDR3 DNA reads TGCGCCAGCAGCCAAGATGGACAGGGGGCGCGCAATGAGCAGTTCTTC. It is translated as CASSQDGQGARNEQFF.

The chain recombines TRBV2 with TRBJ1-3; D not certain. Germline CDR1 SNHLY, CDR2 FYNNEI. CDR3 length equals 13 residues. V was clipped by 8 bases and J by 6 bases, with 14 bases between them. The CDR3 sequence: CASDLGLANTIYF. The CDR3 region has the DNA TGTGCCAGCGATTTGGGGTTAGCAAACACCATATATTTT.

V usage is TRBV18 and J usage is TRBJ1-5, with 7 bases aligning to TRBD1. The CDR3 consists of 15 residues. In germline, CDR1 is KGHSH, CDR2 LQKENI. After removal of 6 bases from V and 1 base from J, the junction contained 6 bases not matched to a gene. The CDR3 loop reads CASSERTGSNQPQHF. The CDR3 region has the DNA TGTGCCAGCTCGGAGCGGACAGGAAGCAATCAGCCCCAGCATTTT.

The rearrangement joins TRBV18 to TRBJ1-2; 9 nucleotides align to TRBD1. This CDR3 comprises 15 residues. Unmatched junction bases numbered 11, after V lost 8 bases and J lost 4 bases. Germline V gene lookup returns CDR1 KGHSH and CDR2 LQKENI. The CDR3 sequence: CASGLGRGQGYGYTF. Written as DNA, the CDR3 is TGTGCCAGCGGCCTGGGTAGGGGACAGGGCTATGGCTACACCTTC.

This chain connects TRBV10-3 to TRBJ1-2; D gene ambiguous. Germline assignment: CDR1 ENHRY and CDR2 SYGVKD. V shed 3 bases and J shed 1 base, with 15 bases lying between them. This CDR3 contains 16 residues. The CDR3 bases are TGTGCCATCAGTGATCAAGCCTTTATGGGTAACTATGGCTACACCTTC. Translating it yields CAISDQAFMGNYGYTF.

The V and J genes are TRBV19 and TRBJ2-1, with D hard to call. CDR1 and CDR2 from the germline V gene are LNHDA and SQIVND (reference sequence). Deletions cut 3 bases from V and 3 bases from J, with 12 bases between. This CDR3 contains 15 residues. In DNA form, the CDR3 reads TGTGCCAGTAGTATCTTGGCAGGCAACTACAATGAGCAGTTCTTC. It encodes CASSILAGNYNEQFF.

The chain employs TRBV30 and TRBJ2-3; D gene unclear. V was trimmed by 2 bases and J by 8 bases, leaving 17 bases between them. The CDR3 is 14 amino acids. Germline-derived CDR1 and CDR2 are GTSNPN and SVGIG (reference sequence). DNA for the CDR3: TGTGCCTGGAGTCCCCCCCCTCCTAGGTTTACGCAGTATTTT. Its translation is CAWSPPPPRFTQYF. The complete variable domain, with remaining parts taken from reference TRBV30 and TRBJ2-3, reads SQTIHQWPATLVQPVGSPLSLECTVEGTSNPNLYWYRQAAGRGLQLLFYSVGIGQISSEVPQNLSASRPQDRQFILSSKKLLLSDSGFYLCAWSPPPPRFTQYFGPGTRLTVL.

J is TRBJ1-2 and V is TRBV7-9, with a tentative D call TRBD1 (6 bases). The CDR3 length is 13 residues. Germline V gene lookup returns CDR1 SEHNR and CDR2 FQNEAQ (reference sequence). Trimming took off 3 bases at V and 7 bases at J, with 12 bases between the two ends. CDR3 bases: TGTGCCAGCAGCTTCAGGGACATGACTGGCTACACCTTC. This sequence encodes CASSFRDMTGYTF. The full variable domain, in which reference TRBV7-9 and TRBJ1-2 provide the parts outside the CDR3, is DTGVSQNPRHKITKRGQNVTFRCDPISEHNRLYWYRQTLGQGPEFLTYFQNEAQLEKSRLLSDRFSAERPKGSFSTLEIQRTEQGDSAMYLCASSFRDMTGYTFGSGTRLTVV.

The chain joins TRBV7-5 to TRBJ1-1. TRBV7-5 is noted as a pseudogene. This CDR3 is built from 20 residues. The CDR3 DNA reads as TGTGTCAGAAGCTTAGCGGAACTAACAGGGAGCGACGGACCTAGCGCTGAAGCTTTCTTT. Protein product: CVRSLAELTGSDGPSAEAFF.

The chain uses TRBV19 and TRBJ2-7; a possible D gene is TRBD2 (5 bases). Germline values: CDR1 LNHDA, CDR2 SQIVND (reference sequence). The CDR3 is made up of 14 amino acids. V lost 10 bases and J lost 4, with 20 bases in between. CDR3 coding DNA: TGTGCCACCGCACCGGGGTCTGAGGGATACGAGCAGTACTTC. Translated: CATAPGSEGYEQYF.

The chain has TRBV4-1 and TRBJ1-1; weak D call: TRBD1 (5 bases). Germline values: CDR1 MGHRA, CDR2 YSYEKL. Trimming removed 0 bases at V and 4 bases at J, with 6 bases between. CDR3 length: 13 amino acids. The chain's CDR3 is CASSQDGGTEAFF. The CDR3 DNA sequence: TGCGCCAGCAGCCAAGATGGGGGCACTGAAGCTTTCTTT.

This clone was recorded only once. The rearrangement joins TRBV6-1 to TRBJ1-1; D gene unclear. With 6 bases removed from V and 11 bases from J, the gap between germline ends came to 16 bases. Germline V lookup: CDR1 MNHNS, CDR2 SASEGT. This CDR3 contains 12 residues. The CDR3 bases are TGTGCCAGCAGCGGATCACCGGGGTGGGCTTTCTTT. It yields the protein CASSGSPGWAFF.

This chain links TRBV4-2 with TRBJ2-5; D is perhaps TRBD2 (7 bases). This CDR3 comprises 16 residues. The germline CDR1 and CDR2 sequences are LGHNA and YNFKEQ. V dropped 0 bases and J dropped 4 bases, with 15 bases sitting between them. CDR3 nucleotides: TGTGCCAGCAGCCAAGAGAGGGGGACGGGAGGAGAGACCCAGTACTTC. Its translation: CASSQERGTGGETQYF.